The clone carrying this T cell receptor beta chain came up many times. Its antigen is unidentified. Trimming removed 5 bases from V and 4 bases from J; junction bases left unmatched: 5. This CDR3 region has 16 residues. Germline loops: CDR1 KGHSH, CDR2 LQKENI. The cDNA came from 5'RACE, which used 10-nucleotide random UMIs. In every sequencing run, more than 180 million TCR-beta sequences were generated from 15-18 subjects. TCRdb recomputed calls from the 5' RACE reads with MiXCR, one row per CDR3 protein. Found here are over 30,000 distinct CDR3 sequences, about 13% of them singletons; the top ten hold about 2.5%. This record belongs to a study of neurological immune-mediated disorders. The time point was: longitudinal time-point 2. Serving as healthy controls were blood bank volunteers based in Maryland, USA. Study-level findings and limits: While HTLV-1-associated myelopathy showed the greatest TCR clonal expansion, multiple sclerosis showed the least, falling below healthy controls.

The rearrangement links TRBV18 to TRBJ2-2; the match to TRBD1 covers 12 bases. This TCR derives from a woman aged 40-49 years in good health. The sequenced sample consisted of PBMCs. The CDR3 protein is CASSSGQGASTGELFF. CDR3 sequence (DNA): TGTGCCAGCTCATCGGGACAGGGGGCGAGCACCGGGGAGCTGTTTTTT.